This T cell receptor (beta chain) was recovered during a study of blood T cell repertoires in COVID-19. Sequencing was performed with immunoSEQ multiplex PCR; in TCRdb, only in-frame clones are kept and a portion is missing. The table lists over 200,000 clones, approximately 75% of them singletons. V lost 2 bases, J lost 0 bases, and 4 bases stayed unmatched. This CDR3 spans 16 amino acids. Germline assignment: CDR1 SGHNT and CDR2 YYREEE (reference sequence). The sequencing input was PBMCs or T cells enriched from blood (not recorded which). The receptor comes from a man aged 40-50 years who had recovered from COVID-19. The V call is TRBV5-4, the J call TRBJ2-2; 7 bases line up with TRBD2. Here the CDR3 reads CASSLGLAANTGELFF. CDR3 coding DNA: TGTGCCAGCAGCTTAGGGCTAGCGGCGAACACCGGGGAGCTGTTTTTT.